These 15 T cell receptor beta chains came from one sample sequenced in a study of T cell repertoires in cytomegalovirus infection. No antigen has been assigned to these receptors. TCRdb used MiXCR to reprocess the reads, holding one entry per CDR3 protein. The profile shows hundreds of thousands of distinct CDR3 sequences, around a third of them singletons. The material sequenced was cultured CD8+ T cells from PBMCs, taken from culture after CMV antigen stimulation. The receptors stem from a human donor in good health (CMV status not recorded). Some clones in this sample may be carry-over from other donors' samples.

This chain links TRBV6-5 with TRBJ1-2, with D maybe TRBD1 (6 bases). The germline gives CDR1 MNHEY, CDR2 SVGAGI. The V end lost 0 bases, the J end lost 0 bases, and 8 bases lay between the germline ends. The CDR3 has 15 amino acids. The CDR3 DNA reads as TGTGCCAGCAGTTACTCCGGGACATCTAACTATGGCTACACCTTC. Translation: CASSYSGTSNYGYTF.

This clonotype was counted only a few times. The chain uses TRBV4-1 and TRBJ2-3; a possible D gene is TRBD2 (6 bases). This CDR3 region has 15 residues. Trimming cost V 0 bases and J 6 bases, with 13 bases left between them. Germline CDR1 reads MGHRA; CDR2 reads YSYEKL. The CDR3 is CASSQDFPGRDTQYF. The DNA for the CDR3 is TGCGCCAGCAGCCAAGATTTTCCAGGGAGGGATACGCAGTATTTT.

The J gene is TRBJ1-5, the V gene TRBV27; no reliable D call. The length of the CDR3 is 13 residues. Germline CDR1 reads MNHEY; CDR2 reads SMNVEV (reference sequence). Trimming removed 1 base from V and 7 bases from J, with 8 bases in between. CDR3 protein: CASSLWANQPQHF. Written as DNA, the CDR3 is TGTGCCAGCAGTTTATGGGCGAACCAGCCCCAGCATTTT.

CDR3 DNA sequence: TGCAGTGCTAGGACCACGAGATCCTACAATGAGCAGTTCTTC. This translates into CSARTTRSYNEQFF. This rearrangement joins TRBV20-1 to TRBJ2-1; D is uncertain. V was pared by 3 bases and J by 1 base, with 10 bases between. The CDR3 sequence is 14 residues long. In germline, CDR1 is DFQATT, CDR2 SNEGSKA (reference sequence).

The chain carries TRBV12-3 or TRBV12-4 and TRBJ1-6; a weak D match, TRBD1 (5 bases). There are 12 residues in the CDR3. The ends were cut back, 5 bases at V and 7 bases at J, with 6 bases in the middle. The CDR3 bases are TGTGCCAGCAGTGCAGGGAATTCACCCCTCCACTTT. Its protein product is CASSAGNSPLHF.

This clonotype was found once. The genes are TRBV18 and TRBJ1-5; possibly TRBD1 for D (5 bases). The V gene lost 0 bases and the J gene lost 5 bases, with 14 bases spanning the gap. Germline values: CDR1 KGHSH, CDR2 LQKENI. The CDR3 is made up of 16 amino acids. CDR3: CASSPPGAGRDQPQHF. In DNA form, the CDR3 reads TGTGCCAGCTCACCACCAGGAGCAGGGAGGGATCAGCCCCAGCATTTT.

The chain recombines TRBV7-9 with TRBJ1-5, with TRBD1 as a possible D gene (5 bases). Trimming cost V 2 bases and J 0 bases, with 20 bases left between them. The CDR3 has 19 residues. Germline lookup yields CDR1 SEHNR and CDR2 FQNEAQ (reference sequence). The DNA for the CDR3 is TGTGCCAGCAGCTTATCGGGACTCTCCGGGATCTATAGCAATCAGCCCCAGCATTTT. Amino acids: CASSLSGLSGIYSNQPQHF.

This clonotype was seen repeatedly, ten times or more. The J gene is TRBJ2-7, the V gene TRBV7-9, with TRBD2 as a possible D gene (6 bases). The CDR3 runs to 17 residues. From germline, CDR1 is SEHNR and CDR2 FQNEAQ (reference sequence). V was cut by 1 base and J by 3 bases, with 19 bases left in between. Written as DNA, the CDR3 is TGTGCCAGCAGCTTAGGTTATGCGGGGTGGGGAGGCTACGAGCAGTACGTC. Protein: CASSLGYAGWGGYEQYV.

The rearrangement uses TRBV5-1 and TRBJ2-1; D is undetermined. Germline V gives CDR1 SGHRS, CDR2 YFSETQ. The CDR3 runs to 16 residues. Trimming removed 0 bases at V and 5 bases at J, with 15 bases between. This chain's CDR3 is CASSLVNGLLNNEQFF. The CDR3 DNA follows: TGCGCCAGCAGCTTGGTTAACGGTTTGTTAAACAATGAGCAGTTCTTC.

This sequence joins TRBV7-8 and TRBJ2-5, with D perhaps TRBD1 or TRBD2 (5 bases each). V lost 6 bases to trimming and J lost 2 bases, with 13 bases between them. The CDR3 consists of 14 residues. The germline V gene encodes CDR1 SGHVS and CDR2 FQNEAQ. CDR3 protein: CASRWDGKQETQYF. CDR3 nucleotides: TGTGCCAGCAGGTGGGACGGAAAGCAAGAGACCCAGTACTTC.

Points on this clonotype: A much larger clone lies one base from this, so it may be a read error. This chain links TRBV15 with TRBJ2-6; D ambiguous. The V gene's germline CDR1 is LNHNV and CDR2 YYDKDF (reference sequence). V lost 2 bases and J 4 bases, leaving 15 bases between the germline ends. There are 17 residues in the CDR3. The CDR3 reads CATSRPLVETGANVLTF. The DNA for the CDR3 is TGTGCCACCAGCAGACCCCTGGTAGAGACAGGGGCCAACGTCCTGACTTTC.

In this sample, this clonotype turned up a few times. CDR3 sequence: CASSPELDQYF. DNA of the CDR3: TGTGCCAGCAGCCCCGAGCTGGACCAGTACTTC. This chain connects TRBV6-6 to TRBJ2-5; D remains unclear. Trimming cost V 6 bases and J 10 bases, with 12 bases left between them. This CDR3 comprises 11 residues. Germline CDR1 MNHNY, CDR2 SVGAGI (reference sequence).

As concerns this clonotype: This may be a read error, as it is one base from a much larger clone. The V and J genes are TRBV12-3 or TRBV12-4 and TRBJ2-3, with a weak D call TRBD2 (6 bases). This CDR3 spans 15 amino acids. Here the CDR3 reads CTSSYSGGALDTQYF. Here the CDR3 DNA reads TGTACCAGCAGTTATAGCGGAGGGGCCTTAGATACGCAGTATTTT.

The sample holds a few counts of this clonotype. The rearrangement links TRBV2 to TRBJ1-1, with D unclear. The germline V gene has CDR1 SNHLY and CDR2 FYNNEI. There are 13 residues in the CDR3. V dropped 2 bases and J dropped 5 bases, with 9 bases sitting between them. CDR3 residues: CASSEWSGTEAFF. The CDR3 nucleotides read TGTGCCAGCAGTGAATGGTCGGGGACTGAAGCTTTCTTT.

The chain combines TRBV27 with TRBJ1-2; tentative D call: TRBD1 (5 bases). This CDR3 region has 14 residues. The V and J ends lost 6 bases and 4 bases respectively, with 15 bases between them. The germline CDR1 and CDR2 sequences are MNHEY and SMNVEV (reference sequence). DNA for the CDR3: TGTGCCAGCAGAAAGATGGGGCCCCGCTATGGCTACACCTTC. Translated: CASRKMGPRYGYTF.